The clone carrying this TCR beta chain was detected many times. Its antigen is currently unknown. MiXCR was run by TCRdb on the multiplex PCR reads, yielding one entry per CDR3 protein. Of 140,000 to 150,000 distinct CDR3 sequences listed, about 30% are singletons. These data are taken from a study of breast tumors, draining lymph nodes, adjacent tissues. The lymph nodes were axillary draining lymph nodes from breast cancer patients. The CDR3 spans 16 residues. Trimming removed 3 bases at V and 4 bases at J, with 19 bases between. In germline, CDR1 is LGHDT, CDR2 YNNKEL (reference sequence). Study-wide points: Compared with basal-like, luminal-like tumors shared significantly more repertoire with nontumor tissue. Compared with lymph nodes, tumors were less diverse; compared with nontumor tissue, more. Tumor T cell lymph node origin was a supported hypothesis, not proven. Most tumor T cells seemingly derive from lymph node, then expand in tumor.

The specimen was axillary lymph node tissue. V usage is TRBV3-1 and J usage is TRBJ2-7; D assignment may be TRBD1 or TRBD2 (5 bases each). This sequence was found in a female donor with breast cancer. Some clones in this sample may be carry-over from other donors' samples. The CDR3, as DNA: TGTGCCAGCAGCCAGGGGGTCGGGAAAGCGGCTTACGAGCAGTACTTC. Encoded protein: CASSQGVGKAAYEQYF.